This TCR beta chain was captured by sequencing in a study of T cell repertoires in cytomegalovirus infection. Across the whole study: Matching HLA type and CMV infection were both indicated by public TCR beta signatures.

This clonotype appeared a few times. The target antigen is unknown. Each CDR3 protein is one row after TCRdb ran MiXCR on the reads. The sample contains around 350,000 distinct CDR3 sequences, approximately 18% of which appear only once. Study-level points and caveats: Dominant in the ex vivo response were TCR beta clonotypes restricted by HLA-C and specific for CMV. People with CMV and the relevant HLA were identified by cumulative public TCR beta family frequency.

The specimen sequenced was PBMCs. The source of this sequence is a human donor in good health (CMV status not recorded). Some clones in this sample may be carry-over from other donors' samples.

CDR3: CASSPRGAGNQPQHF. The CDR3 nucleotides are TGTGCCAGCAGTCCCAGGGGTGCGGGCAATCAGCCCCAGCATTTT. The chain links TRBV28 to TRBJ1-5; D perhaps matches TRBD1 (6 bases). CDR1 and CDR2 (germline): MDHEN, SYDVKM. V was trimmed by 5 bases and J by 2 bases, leaving 13 bases between them. The length of the CDR3 is 15 residues.